This TCR beta chain emerged from a study of T cells in Graves' hyperthyroidism and ophthalmopathy. Study-level information: Peripheral blood was drawn at first diagnosis, prior to all treatment. General observations from the study: Model output signaled ophthalmopathy a median approximately 6.2 months ahead of onset. Ophthalmopathy was told apart from stable hyperthyroidism by a 13 V-J model.

Researchers amplified the TCR beta CDR3 regions from RNA transcripts. HTBI primers drove first-round RT-PCR of the TCR CDR3. TCRdb ran MiXCR on the multiplex PCR reads and lists one entry per CDR3 protein. The data hold nearly 600,000 distinct CDR3 sequences, with 14% observed a single time. This clonotype was picked up a small number of times. The antigen remains unidentified. Germline-derived CDR1 and CDR2 are SGHRS and YFSETQ. The V end was cut by 3 bases, the J end by 2 bases, with 18 bases between. This CDR3 is built from 17 residues. Clinicians diagnosed patients from clinical symptoms, serum thyroxine and TRAb, thyroid ultrasound and orbital computed tomography.

The sample was blood. The V gene is TRBV5-1, the J gene TRBJ2-1; tentative D call: TRBD2 (5 bases). This receptor was obtained from a woman aged 18 to 35 with Graves' ophthalmopathy. The CDR3 region is CASSSTHSGSTYNEQFF. The CDR3 DNA reads as TGCGCCAGCAGCTCGACCCACAGCGGCTCCACCTACAATGAGCAGTTCTTC. The full variable domain, completed using reference TRBV5-1 and TRBJ2-1, is KAGVTQTPRYLIKTRGQQVTLSCSPISGHRSVSWYQQTPGQGLQFLFEYFSETQRNKGNFPGRFSGRQFSNSRSEMNVSTLELGDSALYLCASSSTHSGSTYNEQFFGPGTRLTVL.